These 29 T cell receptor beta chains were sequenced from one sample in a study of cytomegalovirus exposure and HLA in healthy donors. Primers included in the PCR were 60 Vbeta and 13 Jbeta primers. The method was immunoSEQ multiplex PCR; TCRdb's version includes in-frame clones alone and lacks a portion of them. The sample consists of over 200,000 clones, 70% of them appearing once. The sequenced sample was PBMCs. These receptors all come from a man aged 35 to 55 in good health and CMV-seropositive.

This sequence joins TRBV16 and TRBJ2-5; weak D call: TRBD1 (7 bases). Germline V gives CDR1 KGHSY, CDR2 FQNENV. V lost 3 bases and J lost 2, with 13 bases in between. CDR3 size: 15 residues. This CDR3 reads CASSQQGGQQETQYF. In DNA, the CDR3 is TGTGCCAGCAGCCAGCAGGGGGGCCAACAAGAGACCCAGTACTTC.

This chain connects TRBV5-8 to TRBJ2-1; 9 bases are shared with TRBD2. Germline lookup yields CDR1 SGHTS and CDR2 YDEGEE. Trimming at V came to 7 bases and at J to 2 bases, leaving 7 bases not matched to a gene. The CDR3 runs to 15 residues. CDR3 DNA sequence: TGTGCCAGCCGGACGGGACTAGCCGCCTACAATGAGCAGTTCTTC. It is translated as CASRTGLAAYNEQFF.

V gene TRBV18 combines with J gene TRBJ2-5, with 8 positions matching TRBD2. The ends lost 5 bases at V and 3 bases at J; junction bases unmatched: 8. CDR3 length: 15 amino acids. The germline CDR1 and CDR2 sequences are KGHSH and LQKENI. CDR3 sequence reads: CASSSPTSVEETQYF. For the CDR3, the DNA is TGTGCCAGCTCATCCCCGACTAGCGTGGAAGAGACCCAGTACTTC.

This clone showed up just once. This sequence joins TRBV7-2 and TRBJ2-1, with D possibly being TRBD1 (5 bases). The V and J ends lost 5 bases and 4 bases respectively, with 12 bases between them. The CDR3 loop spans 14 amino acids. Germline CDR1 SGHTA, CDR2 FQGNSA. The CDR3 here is CASSPKGPYNEQFF. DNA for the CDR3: TGTGCCAGCAGCCCAAAGGGGCCGTACAATGAGCAGTTCTTC.

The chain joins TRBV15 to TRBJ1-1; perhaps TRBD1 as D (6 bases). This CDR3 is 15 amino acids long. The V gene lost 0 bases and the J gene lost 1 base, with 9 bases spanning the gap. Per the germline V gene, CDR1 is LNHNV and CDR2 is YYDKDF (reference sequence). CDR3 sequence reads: CATSRDRTENTEAFF. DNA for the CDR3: TGTGCCACCAGCAGAGATAGGACAGAGAACACTGAAGCTTTCTTT.

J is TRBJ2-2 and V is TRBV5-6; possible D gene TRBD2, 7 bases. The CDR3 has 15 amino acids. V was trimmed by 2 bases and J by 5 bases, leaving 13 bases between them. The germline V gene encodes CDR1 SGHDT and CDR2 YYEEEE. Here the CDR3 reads CASSFGGPGTGELFF. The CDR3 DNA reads TGTGCCAGCAGCTTCGGGGGGCCGGGTACCGGGGAGCTGTTTTTT.

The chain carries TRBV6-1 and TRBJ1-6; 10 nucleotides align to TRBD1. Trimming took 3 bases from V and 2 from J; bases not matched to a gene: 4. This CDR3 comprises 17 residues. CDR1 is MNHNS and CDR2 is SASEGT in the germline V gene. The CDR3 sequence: CASSDRDRGTYNSPLHF. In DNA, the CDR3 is TGTGCCAGCAGTGACCGGGACAGGGGCACCTATAATTCACCCCTCCACTTT.

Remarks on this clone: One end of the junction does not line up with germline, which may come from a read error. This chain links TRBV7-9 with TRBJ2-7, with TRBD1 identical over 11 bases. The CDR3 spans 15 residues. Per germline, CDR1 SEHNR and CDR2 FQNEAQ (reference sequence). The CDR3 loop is CSSSLEGQGAYEQYF. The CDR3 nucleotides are TGTTCCAGCAGCTTAGAAGGACAGGGGGCTTACGAGCAGTACTTC.

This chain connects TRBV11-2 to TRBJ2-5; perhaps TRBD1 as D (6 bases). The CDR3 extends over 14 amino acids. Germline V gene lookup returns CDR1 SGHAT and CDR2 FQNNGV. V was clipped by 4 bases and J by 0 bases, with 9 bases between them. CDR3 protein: CASSSGQNQETQYF. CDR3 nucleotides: TGTGCCAGCAGCTCGGGACAAAACCAAGAGACCCAGTACTTC.

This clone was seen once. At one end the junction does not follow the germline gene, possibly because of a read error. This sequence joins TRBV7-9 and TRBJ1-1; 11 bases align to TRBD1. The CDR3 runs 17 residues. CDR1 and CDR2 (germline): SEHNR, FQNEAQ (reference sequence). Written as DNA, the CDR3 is TGTTCCAGCAGCCCTCGCCACGGGACAGGGGGAGACACTGAAGCTTTCTTT. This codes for CSSSPRHGTGGDTEAFF.

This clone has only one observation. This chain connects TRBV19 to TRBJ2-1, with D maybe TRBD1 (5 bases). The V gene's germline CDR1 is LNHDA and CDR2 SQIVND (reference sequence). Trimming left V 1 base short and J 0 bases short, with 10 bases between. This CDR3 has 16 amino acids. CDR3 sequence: CASSIGQKSSYNEQFF. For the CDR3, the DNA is TGTGCCAGTAGTATAGGACAGAAGAGCTCCTACAATGAGCAGTTCTTC. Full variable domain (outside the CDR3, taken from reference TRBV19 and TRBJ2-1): DGGITQSPKYLFRKEGQNVTLSCEQNLNHDAMYWYRQDPGQGLRLIYYSQIVNDFQKGDIAEGYSVSREKKESFPLTVTSAQKNPTAFYLCASSIGQKSSYNEQFFGPGTRLTVL.

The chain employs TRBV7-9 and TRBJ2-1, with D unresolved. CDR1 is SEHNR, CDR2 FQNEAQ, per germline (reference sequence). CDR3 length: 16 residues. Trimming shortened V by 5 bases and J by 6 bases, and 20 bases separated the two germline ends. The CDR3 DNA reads TGTGCCAGCAGCCCCTACCGCAGGTACTCTCCCAATGAGCAGTTCTTC. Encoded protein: CASSPYRRYSPNEQFF.

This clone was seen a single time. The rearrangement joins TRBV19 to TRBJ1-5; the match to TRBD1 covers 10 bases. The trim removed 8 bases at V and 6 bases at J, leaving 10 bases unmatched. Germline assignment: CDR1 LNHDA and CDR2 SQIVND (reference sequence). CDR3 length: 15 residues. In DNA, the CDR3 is TGTGCCAGTTGTAGCCGGGACAGGGGATTTCAGCCCCAGCATTTT. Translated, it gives CASCSRDRGFQPQHF. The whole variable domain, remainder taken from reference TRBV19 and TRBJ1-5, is DGGITQSPKYLFRKEGQNVTLSCEQNLNHDAMYWYRQDPGQGLRLIYYSQIVNDFQKGDIAEGYSVSREKKESFPLTVTSAQKNPTAFYLCASCSRDRGFQPQHFGDGTRLSIL.

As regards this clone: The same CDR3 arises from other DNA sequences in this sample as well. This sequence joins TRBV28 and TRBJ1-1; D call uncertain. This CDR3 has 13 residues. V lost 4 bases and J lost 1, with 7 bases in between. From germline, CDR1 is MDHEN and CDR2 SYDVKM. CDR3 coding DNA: TGTGCCAGCAGTTCAGGTGGGAACACTGAAGCTTTCTTT. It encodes CASSSGGNTEAFF.

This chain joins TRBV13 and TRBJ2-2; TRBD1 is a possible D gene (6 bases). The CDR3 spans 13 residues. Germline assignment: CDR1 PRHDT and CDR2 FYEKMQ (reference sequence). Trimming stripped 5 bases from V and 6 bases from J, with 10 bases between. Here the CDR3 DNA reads TGTGCCAGCAGCCAGTGGGGGCCCGGGGAGCTGTTTTTT. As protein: CASSQWGPGELFF. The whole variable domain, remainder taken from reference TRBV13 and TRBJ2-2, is AAGVIQSPRHLIKEKRETATLKCYPIPRHDTVYWYQQGPGQDPQFLISFYEKMQSDKGSIPDRFSAQQFSDYHSELNMSSLELGDSALYFCASSQWGPGELFFGEGSRLTVL.

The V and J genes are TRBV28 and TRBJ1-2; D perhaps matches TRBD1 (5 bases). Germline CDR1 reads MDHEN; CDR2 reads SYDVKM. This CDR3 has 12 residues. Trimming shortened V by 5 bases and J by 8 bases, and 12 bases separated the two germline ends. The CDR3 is CASSGGIGGYTF. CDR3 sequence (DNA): TGTGCCAGCAGTGGGGGGATAGGGGGCTACACCTTC.

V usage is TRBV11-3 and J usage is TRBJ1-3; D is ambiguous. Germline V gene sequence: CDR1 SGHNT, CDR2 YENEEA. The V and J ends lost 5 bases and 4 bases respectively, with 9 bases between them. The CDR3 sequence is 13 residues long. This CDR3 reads CASSPGNGNTIYF. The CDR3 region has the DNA TGTGCCAGCAGCCCCGGGAACGGAAACACCATATATTTT.

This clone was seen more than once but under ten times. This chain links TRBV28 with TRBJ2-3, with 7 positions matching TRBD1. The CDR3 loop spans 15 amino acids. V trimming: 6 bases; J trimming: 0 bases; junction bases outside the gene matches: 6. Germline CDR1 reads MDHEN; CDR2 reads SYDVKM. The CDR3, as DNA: TGTGCCAGCAGAGCCGGGACAGTTAGCACAGATACGCAGTATTTT. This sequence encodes CASRAGTVSTDTQYF.

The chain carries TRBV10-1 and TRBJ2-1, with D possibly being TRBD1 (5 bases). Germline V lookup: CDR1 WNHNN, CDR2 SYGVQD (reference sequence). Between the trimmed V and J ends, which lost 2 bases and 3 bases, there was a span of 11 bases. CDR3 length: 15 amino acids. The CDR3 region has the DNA TGCGCCAGCAGTGAGAGGACATACAACTACAATGAGCAGTTCTTC. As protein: CASSERTYNYNEQFF.

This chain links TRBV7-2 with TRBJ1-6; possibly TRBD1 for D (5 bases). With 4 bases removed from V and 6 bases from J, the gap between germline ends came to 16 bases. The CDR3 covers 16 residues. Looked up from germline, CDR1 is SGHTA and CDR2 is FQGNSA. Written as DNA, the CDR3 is TGTGCCAGCAGCTCTACCTTCCAGGGAGGTAATTCACCCCTCCACTTT. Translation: CASSSTFQGGNSPLHF.

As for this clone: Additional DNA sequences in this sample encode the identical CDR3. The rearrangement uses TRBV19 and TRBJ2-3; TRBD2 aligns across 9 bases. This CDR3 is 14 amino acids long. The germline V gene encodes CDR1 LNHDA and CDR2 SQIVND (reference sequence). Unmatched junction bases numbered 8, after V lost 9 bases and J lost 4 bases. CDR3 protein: CASLAGSNPDTQYF. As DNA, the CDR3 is TGTGCCAGCCTAGCGGGATCAAACCCAGATACGCAGTATTTT. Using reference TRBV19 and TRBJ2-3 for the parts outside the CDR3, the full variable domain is DGGITQSPKYLFRKEGQNVTLSCEQNLNHDAMYWYRQDPGQGLRLIYYSQIVNDFQKGDIAEGYSVSREKKESFPLTVTSAQKNPTAFYLCASLAGSNPDTQYFGPGTRLTVL.

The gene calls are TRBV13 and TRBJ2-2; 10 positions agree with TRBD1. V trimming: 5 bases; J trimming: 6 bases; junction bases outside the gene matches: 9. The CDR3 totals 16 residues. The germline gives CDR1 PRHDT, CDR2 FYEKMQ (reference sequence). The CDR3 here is CASSSFDRGPAGELFF. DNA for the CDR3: TGTGCCAGCAGCAGTTTTGACAGGGGGCCCGCCGGGGAGCTGTTTTTT.

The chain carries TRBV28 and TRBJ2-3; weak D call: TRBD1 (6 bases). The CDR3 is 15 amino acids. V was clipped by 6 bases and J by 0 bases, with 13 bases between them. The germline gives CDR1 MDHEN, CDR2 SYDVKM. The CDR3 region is CASSKQGTSTDTQYF. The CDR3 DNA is TGTGCCAGCAGCAAACAGGGAACTAGCACAGATACGCAGTATTTT.

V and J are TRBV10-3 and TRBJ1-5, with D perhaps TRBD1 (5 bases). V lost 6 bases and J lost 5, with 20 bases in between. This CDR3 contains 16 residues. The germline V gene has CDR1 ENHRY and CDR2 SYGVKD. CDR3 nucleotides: TGTGCCATCAGGCCCGGGGGGACCCTAGGAGATCAGCCCCAGCATTTT. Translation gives CAIRPGGTLGDQPQHF.

Here the CDR3 DNA reads TGTGCCAGGCTACAGGGGGTAAAAAGCTACGAGCAGTACTTC. Amino acids: CARLQGVKSYEQYF. J is TRBJ2-7 and V is TRBV19; the match to TRBD1 covers 8 bases. V shed 9 bases and J 3 bases; nucleotides not matched to a gene: 10. CDR3 size: 14 residues. Germline V gene data show CDR1 as LNHDA and CDR2 as SQIVND (reference sequence).

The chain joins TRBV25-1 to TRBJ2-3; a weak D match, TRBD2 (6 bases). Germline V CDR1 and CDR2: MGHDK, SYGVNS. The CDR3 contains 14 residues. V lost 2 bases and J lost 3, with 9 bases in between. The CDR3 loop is CASSENGGTDTQYF. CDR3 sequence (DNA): TGTGCCAGCAGTGAAAATGGGGGGACAGATACGCAGTATTTT.

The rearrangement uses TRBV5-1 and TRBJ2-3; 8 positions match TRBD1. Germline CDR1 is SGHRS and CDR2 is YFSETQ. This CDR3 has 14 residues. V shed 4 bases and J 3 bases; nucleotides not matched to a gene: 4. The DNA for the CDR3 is TGCGCCAGCAGCCCGCGGACAGGGACAGATACGCAGTATTTT. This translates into CASSPRTGTDTQYF. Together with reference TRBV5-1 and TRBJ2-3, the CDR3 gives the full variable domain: KAGVTQTPRYLIKTRGQQVTLSCSPISGHRSVSWYQQTPGQGLQFLFEYFSETQRNKGNFPGRFSGRQFSNSRSEMNVSTLELGDSALYLCASSPRTGTDTQYFGPGTRLTVL.

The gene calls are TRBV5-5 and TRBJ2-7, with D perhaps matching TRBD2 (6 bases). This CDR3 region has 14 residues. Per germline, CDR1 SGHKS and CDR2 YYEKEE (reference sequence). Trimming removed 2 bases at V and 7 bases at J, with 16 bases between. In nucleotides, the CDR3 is TGTGCCAGCAGCTTAGGAGGGGCTTTACGGGAGCAGTACTTC. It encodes CASSLGGALREQYF.

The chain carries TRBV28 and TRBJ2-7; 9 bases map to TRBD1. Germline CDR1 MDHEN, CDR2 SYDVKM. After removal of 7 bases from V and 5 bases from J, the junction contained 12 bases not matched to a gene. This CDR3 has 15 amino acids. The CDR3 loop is CASTKLGTGSNEQYF. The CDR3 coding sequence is TGTGCCAGCACTAAGTTGGGGACAGGGTCGAACGAGCAGTACTTC.